These T cell receptor beta chains were read from a single sample in a study of early T cells in non-severe SARS-CoV-2 infection. TCRdb processed the 5' RACE reads anew with MiXCR; each CDR3 protein has one entry. Among 26,000 or so distinct CDR3 sequences listed, 5.1% were seen once. Material: whole blood. All receptors derive from an adult who was a healthcare worker with PCR-confirmed SARS-CoV-2 infection or an uninfected control (not recorded which). Each CDR3 is given with its conserved first and last residue. The order of the fields is V gene, CDR3 length, CDR3 protein.

TRBV7-8,14,CASSLWHLNTEAFF
TRBV7-3,15,CASSLTGENDQPQHF
TRBV6-1,14,CASTGTVSYNEQFF
TRBV20-1,13,CSARGSLGTEAFF
TRBV20-1,15,CSAPASSGAQETQYF
TRBV19,15,CASTVGRGYGDTQYF
TRBV7-9,14,CASSFTGVSGTIYF
TRBV12-3/TRBV12-4,15,CASSLGGTDGGKLFF
TRBV20-1,13,CSARAGAGWGYTF
TRBV9,15,CASSVKALGNYGYTF
TRBV5-4,12,CASSLGLAPQYF
TRBV6-2/TRBV6-3,16,CASSPRGQGAFDTQYF
TRBV4-1,12,CASSQDDGEQFF
TRBV25-1,10,CASKGYEQYF
TRBV7-2,15,CASSLEGHRTDTQYF
TRBV5-5,15,CASSEGPGQTYEQYF
TRBV7-8,16,CASSQKFGGWQETQYF
TRBV27,13,CASSFRQGIEAFF
TRBV5-6,15,CASSLVGQKVSPLHF
TRBV3-1,15,CASSQQGFSNTEAFF
TRBV20-1,17,CSARDWASGGRGDTQYF
TRBV30,15,CAWSTWGAAAGELFF
TRBV11-2,15,CASRIGVGAKNIQYF
TRBV6-2/TRBV6-3,18,CASSYSHGLAGADNEQFF
TRBV20-1,16,CSARDITGLMNTEAFF
TRBV15,17,CATSRDLLAGTGDTQYF
TRBV14,17,CASSQRLRTGSSYEQYF